This T cell receptor beta chain came from a study of T cell changes during pregnancy in multiple sclerosis. CDR3 size: 12 residues. V lost 5 bases, J lost 8 bases, and 12 bases lay in between. From germline, CDR1 is MGHRA and CDR2 YSYEKL. Profiled with immunoSEQ multiplex PCR; TCRdb holds only in-frame clones, not every one. The data show approximately 52,000 clones, around 92% seen once. This clone showed up just a few times. The specimen was CD4+ T cells from peripheral blood mononuclear cells, collected after pregnancy. This chain connects TRBV4-1 to TRBJ1-1; D gene uncertain. The receptor was derived from a female donor with multiple sclerosis, enrolled in a pregnancy study. In nucleotides, the CDR3 is TGCGCCAGCAGCTCACAGACGTGGGAAGCTTTCTTT. Translation gives CASSSQTWEAFF.